These T cell receptor beta chains were read from a single sample in a study of blood T cell repertoires in COVID-19. Using immunoSEQ multiplex PCR, the repertoire was profiled, and TCRdb retains in-frame clones only, with some absent. Found here are nearly 250,000 clones, around 86% of them singletons; the top ten hold 1.5% to 2%. What was sequenced was peripheral blood. The receptors originated from a woman aged 60-70 years who had recovered from COVID-19. CDR3s include the opening cysteine and the closing phenylalanine or tryptophan. D genes are given only for firm matches. Size values are once, few and many counts, or a class for expanded clones, and some rows have none.

J: TRBJ2-3; length: 14; D: TRBD1; V: TRBV5-1; size: -; CDR3: CASSWDSSADTQYF; DNA: TGCGCCAGCAGTTGGGACAGCTCAGCAGATACGCAGTATTTT
J: TRBJ2-7; length: 16; D: -; V: TRBV3-1/TRBV3-2; size: -; CDR3: CASSSTGGANLYEQYF; DNA: TGTGCCAGCAGCTCCACTGGGGGGGCCAACCTCTACGAGCAGTACTTC
J: TRBJ1-5; length: 18; D: TRBD1; V: TRBV7-3; size: -; CDR3: CASSWRTGGFYSNQPQHF; DNA: TGTGCCAGCAGCTGGCGGACAGGGGGTTTCTATAGCAATCAGCCCCAGCATTTT
J: TRBJ2-1; length: 15; D: TRBD1; V: TRBV5-6; size: -; CDR3: CASSFRDRGAGEQFF; DNA: TGTGCCAGCAGCTTTCGGGACAGGGGGGCGGGTGAGCAGTTCTTC
J: TRBJ1-1; length: 15; D: TRBD1; V: TRBV19; size: few; CDR3: CASTSPTGVSTEAFF; DNA: TGTGCCAGTACCAGCCCCACAGGGGTGAGCACTGAAGCTTTCTTT
J: TRBJ2-5; length: 15; D: TRBD2; V: TRBV5-1; size: once; CDR3: CASREASGGQETQYF; DNA: TGCGCCAGCAGGGAGGCTAGCGGGGGACAAGAGACCCAGTACTTC
J: TRBJ2-3; length: 17; D: TRBD2; V: TRBV5-6; size: -; CDR3: CASSLGLAGGRANTQYF; DNA: TGTGCCAGCAGCTTGGGACTAGCGGGGGGACGAGCCAATACGCAGTATTTT
J: TRBJ1-2; length: 16; D: -; V: TRBV28; size: -; CDR3: CASRPLAGRRDYGYTF; DNA: TGTGCCAGCAGGCCCTTGGCGGGCCGGAGGGACTATGGCTACACCTTC
J: TRBJ1-2; length: 12; D: -; V: TRBV9; size: -; CDR3: CASSVAAGRYTF; DNA: TGTGCCAGCAGCGTAGCTGCGGGCCGCTACACCTTC
J: TRBJ2-7; length: 11; D: -; V: TRBV5-4; size: -; CDR3: CASSAGFEQYF; DNA: TGTGCCAGCAGTGCAGGGTTCGAGCAGTACTTC
J: TRBJ1-3; length: 17; D: -; V: TRBV3-1/TRBV3-2; size: -; CDR3: CASSQGILRNSGNTIYF; DNA: TGTGCCAGCAGCCAAGGCATCTTGAGGAACTCTGGAAACACCATATATTTT
J: TRBJ2-7; length: 13; D: -; V: TRBV28; size: -; CDR3: CASSQPDRYEQYF; DNA: TGTGCCAGCAGCCAACCAGACAGGTACGAGCAGTACTTC
J: TRBJ1-1; length: 15; D: TRBD1; V: TRBV25-1; size: once; CDR3: CASLIGTGSNTEAFF; DNA: TGTGCTTCCTTAATAGGGACAGGGTCCAACACTGAAGCTTTCTTT
J: TRBJ1-2; length: 14; D: -; V: TRBV10-3; size: -; CDR3: CATQAALLVYGYTF; DNA: TGTGCCACCCAGGCGGCCCTACTAGTCTATGGCTACACCTTC
J: TRBJ1-2; length: 14; D: -; V: TRBV7-8; size: -; CDR3: CASSSAAANYGYTF; DNA: TGTGCCAGCAGCTCCGCCGCGGCTAACTATGGCTACACCTTC
J: TRBJ2-3; length: 15; D: TRBD2; V: TRBV7-9; size: -; CDR3: CASSPRGGLTDTQYF; DNA: TGTGCCAGCAGCCCGCGGGGGGGCCTAACAGATACGCAGTATTTT
J: TRBJ2-5; length: 15; D: TRBD1; V: TRBV11-2; size: -; CDR3: CASSSLQGASGTQYF; DNA: TGTGCCAGCAGCTCTTTACAGGGGGCATCGGGGACCCAGTACTTC
J: TRBJ1-6; length: 14; D: -; V: TRBV19; size: once; CDR3: CASSTLRENSPLHF; DNA: TGTGCCAGTAGTACCCTCAGGGAAAATTCACCCCTCCACTTT